The source of this T cell receptor (beta chain) is a study of human T cells and chemical hapten exposure. Looking at the study overall: Upper-back patches of 0.01% DPC were read at 6 days.

Per the germline V gene, CDR1 is MRHNA and CDR2 is SNTAGT. This CDR3 comprises 14 residues. Trimming stripped 0 bases from V and 6 bases from J, with 9 bases between. Time point reported: patch test 1, 2 weeks after DPC sensitization. Sample treatment: therapeutic diphenylcyclopropenone sensitization with weekly scalp DPC. Study-level points and caveats: PT1 expanded TCR numbers tracked positively with patch test score.

TCRdb independently ran MiXCR on the RACE reads; one entry per CDR3 protein. Of approximately 49,000 distinct CDR3 sequences listed, about a tenth are singletons. This clonotype showed up many times. Its antigen is unknown. The sequence derives from a woman aged 50 to 65 with alopecia areata. Some clones in this sample may be carry-over from other donors' samples. This specimen was whole blood, taken in connection with sensitization to the hapten diphenylcyclopropenone (DPC). This chain connects TRBV6-4 to TRBJ2-1, with unresolved D. The CDR3 coding sequence is TGTGCCAGCAGTGACTCAGCGTGGGTCAATGAGCAGTTCTTC. Its translation: CASSDSAWVNEQFF.